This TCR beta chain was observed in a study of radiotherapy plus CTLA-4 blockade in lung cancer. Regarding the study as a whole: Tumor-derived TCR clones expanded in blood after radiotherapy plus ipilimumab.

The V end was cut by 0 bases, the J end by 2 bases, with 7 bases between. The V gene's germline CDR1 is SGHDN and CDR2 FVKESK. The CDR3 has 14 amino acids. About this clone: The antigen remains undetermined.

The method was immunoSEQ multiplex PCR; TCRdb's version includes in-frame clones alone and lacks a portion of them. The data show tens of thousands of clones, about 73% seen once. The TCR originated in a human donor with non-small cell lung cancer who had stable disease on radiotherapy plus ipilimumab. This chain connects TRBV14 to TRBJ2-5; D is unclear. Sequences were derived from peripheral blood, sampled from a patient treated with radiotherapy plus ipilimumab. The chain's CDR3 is CASSQEGQQETQYF. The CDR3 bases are TGTGCCAGCAGCCAAGAAGGGCAGCAAGAGACCCAGTACTTC.